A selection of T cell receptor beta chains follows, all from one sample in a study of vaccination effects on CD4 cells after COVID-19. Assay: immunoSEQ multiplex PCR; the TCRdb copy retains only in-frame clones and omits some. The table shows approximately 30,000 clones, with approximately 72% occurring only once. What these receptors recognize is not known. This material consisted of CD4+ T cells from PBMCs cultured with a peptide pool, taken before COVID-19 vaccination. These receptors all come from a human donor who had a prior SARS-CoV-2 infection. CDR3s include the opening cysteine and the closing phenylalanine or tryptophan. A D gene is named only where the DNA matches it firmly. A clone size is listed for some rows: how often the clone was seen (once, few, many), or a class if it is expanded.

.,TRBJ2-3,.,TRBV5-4,CASSLSGRGTDTQYF,TGTGCCAGCAGCTTGAGTGGCCGGGGCACAGATACGCAGTATTTT
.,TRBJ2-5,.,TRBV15,CATSSFGEFQETQYF,TGTGCCACCAGCAGCTTTGGGGAATTTCAAGAGACCCAGTACTTC
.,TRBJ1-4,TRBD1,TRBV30,CAWSVRGWGQGTTNEKLFF,TGTGCCTGGAGTGTACGTGGGTGGGGACAGGGTACAACTAATGAAAAACTGTTTTTT
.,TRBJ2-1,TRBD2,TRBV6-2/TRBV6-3,CASSYRPAGGINEQFF,TGTGCCAGCAGTTACAGACCAGCGGGAGGTATCAATGAGCAGTTCTTC
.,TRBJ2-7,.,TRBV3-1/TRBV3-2,CASSQEARYEQYF,TGTGCCAGCAGCCAAGAAGCCCGCTACGAGCAGTACTTC
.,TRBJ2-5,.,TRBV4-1,CASSQDLRGWTQYF,TGCGCCAGCAGCCAAGATTTGAGAGGGTGGACCCAGTACTTC
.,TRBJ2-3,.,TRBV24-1,CATSDSSQPSTDTQYF,TGTGCCACCAGTGATTCATCACAGCCCAGCACAGATACGCAGTATTTT
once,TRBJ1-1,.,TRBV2,CASSPVLREVTEAFF,TGTGCCAGCAGCCCCGTCCTTAGGGAGGTCACTGAAGCTTTCTTT
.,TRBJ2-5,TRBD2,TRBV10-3,CAISNSGGEETQYF,TGTGCCATCAGTAATAGCGGGGGGGAAGAGACCCAGTACTTC
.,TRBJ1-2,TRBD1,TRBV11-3,CASSLGPTGLNYGYTF,TGTGCCAGCAGCTTGGGGCCGACAGGGCTTAACTATGGCTACACCTTC
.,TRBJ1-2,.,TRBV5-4,CASSLSLNYGYTF,TGTGCCAGCAGCTTGAGTCTGAACTATGGCTACACCTTC
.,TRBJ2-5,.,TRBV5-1,CATRPAPQETQYF,TGCGCCACCCGGCCGGCCCCGCAAGAGACCCAGTACTTC
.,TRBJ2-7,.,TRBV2,CASSPRDTSYEQYF,TGTGCCAGCAGCCCTCGGGACACTTCCTACGAGCAGTACTTC
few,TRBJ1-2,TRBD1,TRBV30,CAQSRTGASYGYTF,TGTGCCCAATCTCGGACAGGGGCGAGCTATGGCTACACCTTC
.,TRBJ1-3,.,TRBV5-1,CASSLELSGGSGNTIYF,TGCGCCAGCAGCTTGGAGCTGTCGGGGGGCTCTGGAAACACCATATATTTT
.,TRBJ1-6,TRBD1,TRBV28,CASRGGTGTHSYNSPLHF,TGTGCCAGCAGAGGGGGGACAGGGACCCACTCCTATAATTCACCCCTCCACTTT